This TCR beta chain was captured by sequencing in a study of T-cell reconstitution after alpha-beta-depleted transplantation in children. Regarding the study as a whole: Where alpha-beta T cells came from about two months after transplant was reportedly several hundred expanded graft clones. Some patients showed high day-60 TCRbeta diversity, which derived from surviving recipient T cells and thymic progenitors.

For this clonotype: Its specificity is unknown.

Construction of the TCRbeta library involved unique molecular identifiers. A single record per CDR3 protein comes from TCRdb applying MiXCR to the PCR reads. The data contain a few hundred thousand distinct CDR3 sequences, 25% to 30% of them singletons. This CDR3 is 17 amino acids long. V was pared by 5 bases and J by 0 bases, with 9 bases of the junction left unmatched. CDR1 is SGHTA, CDR2 FQGNSA, per germline. This sequence originates from a boy in the first two years of life with Wiskott-Aldrich syndrome, due to receive a stem cell transplant. The sample consisted of PBMCs, taken before TCRalphabeta/CD19-depleted stem cell transplant. V gene TRBV7-2 combines with J gene TRBJ2-3; TRBD2 agrees at 9 bases. The CDR3, as DNA: TGTGCCAGCAGCACCCGACTAGCGGTTATTAGCACAGATACGCAGTATTTT. It translates to CASSTRLAVISTDTQYF.